One and the same sample provided the 16 T cell receptor beta chains below, sequenced in a study of T-cell reconstitution after alpha-beta-depleted transplantation in children. Unique molecular identifiers were used in preparing the TCRbeta library. TCRdb re-derived calls from the PCR reads in MiXCR, one entry per CDR3 protein. The data contain about 72,000 distinct CDR3 sequences, about 7% of them seen just once; the ten biggest clones take up 2% to 3%. This sample comprised PBMCs from the stem cell graft donor, obtained from the stem cell graft. The receptors here all came from a human donor who donated a stem cell graft to a child with acute lymphoblastic leukemia.

Ten or more counts support this clonotype. This chain joins TRBV2 and TRBJ2-3, with unresolved D. The V gene's germline CDR1 is SNHLY and CDR2 FYNNEI. CDR3 length: 10 amino acids. Trimming removed 6 bases at V and 6 bases at J, with 4 bases between. The CDR3 protein is CASREDTQYF. In DNA, the CDR3 is TGTGCCAGCAGAGAGGATACGCAGTATTTT. The whole variable domain, remainder taken from reference TRBV2 and TRBJ2-3, is EPEVTQTPSHQVTQMGQEVILRCVPISNHLYFYWYRQILGQKVEFLVSFYNNEISEKSEIFDDQFSVERPDGSNFTLKIRSTKLEDSAMYFCASREDTQYFGPGTRLTVL.

The table lists this clonotype with many counts. This rearrangement joins TRBV20-1 to TRBJ1-5; D is ambiguous. Germline V gene lookup returns CDR1 DFQATT and CDR2 SNEGSKA (reference sequence). The CDR3 spans 14 residues. Trimming shortened V by 4 bases and J by 0 bases, and 10 bases separated the two germline ends. The CDR3 DNA reads TGCAGTGCTATGGACCCCAATAGCAATCAGCCCCAGCATTTT. It translates to CSAMDPNSNQPQHF.

This clonotype has ten or more counts. The chain recombines TRBV4-1 with TRBJ2-6; D not resolved. Trimming took 2 bases from V and 0 from J, leaving 5 bases between them. This CDR3 has 15 amino acids. The germline CDR1 and CDR2 sequences are MGHRA and YSYEKL. CDR3 nucleotide sequence: TGCGCCAGCAGCCAACATAACTCTGGGGCCAACGTCCTGACTTTC. The encoded protein is CASSQHNSGANVLTF.

This clonotype appeared many times. The CDR3 loop reads CASRTGYSGYGYTF. In nucleotides, the CDR3 is TGTGCCAGCAGGACGGGGTATTCTGGATATGGCTACACCTTC. The V gene is TRBV2, the J gene TRBJ1-2; no firm D call. CDR1 and CDR2 (germline): SNHLY, FYNNEI. V was pared by 6 bases and J by 5 bases, with 16 bases between. This CDR3 is built from 14 residues.

This clonotype was counted ten times or more. V is TRBV6-2 or TRBV6-3 and J is TRBJ1-1; D uncertain. CDR1 and CDR2 from the germline V gene are MNHEY and SVGEGT. V lost 6 bases and J lost 1, with 9 bases in between. The CDR3 is 13 residues long. The chain's CDR3 is CASSRSTNTEAFF. The CDR3 nucleotides read TGTGCCAGCAGCCGGAGCACGAACACTGAAGCTTTCTTT.

This clonotype was seen many times. The chain has TRBV5-1 and TRBJ1-2, with TRBD1 identical over 7 bases. Germline V lookup: CDR1 SGHRS, CDR2 YFSETQ. This CDR3 has 16 amino acids. Trimming removed 7 bases from V and 2 bases from J; junction bases left unmatched: 14. The CDR3 protein is CASSLSGTVINYGYTF. The CDR3, as DNA: TGCGCCAGCTCGCTATCCGGGACAGTGATCAACTATGGCTACACCTTC.

This sequence joins TRBV2 and TRBJ1-2; D remains unclear. Looked up from germline, CDR1 is SNHLY and CDR2 is FYNNEI. The CDR3 has 13 residues. Trimming stripped 8 bases from V and 2 bases from J, with 12 bases between. The DNA of the CDR3 is TGTGCCAGCGTGGATAGGGCCAACTATGGCTACACCTTC. Protein: CASVDRANYGYTF. The full variable domain, completed using reference TRBV2 and TRBJ1-2, is EPEVTQTPSHQVTQMGQEVILRCVPISNHLYFYWYRQILGQKVEFLVSFYNNEISEKSEIFDDQFSVERPDGSNFTLKIRSTKLEDSAMYFCASVDRANYGYTFGSGTRLTVV.

There are many counts of this clonotype. The CDR3 DNA is TGTGCCAGCAGTTTAGGTGGCCACGAGCAGTACTTC. Amino acids: CASSLGGHEQYF. The chain couples TRBV12-3 or TRBV12-4 to TRBJ2-7, with D unresolved. The V and J ends lost 1 base and 5 bases respectively, with 6 bases between them. The CDR3 loop spans 12 amino acids.

This clonotype was counted between two and nine times. The rearrangement joins TRBV5-5 to TRBJ2-3, with a tentative D call TRBD2 (6 bases). Trimming removed 7 bases from V and 4 bases from J, with 16 bases in between. CDR1 and CDR2 (germline): SGHKS, YYEKEE (reference sequence). The CDR3 runs to 14 residues. This chain's CDR3 is CASHRGGSADTQYF. As DNA, the CDR3 is TGTGCCAGCCACCGTGGGGGGTCGGCAGATACGCAGTATTTT.

This clonotype was counted at least ten times. The V and J genes are TRBV2 and TRBJ2-1, with no clear D. This CDR3 is 10 amino acids long. Germline CDR1 is SNHLY and CDR2 is FYNNEI. V was clipped by 7 bases and J by 6 bases, with 4 bases between them. The chain's CDR3 is CASKGNEQFF. The CDR3 bases are TGTGCCAGCAAGGGCAATGAGCAGTTCTTC.

This clonotype was counted at least ten times. V and J are TRBV7-8 and TRBJ1-1; 9 bases match TRBD1. The CDR3 consists of 17 residues. V shed 2 bases and J 1 base; nucleotides not matched to a gene: 8. Germline V lookup: CDR1 SGHVS, CDR2 FQNEAQ. DNA of the CDR3: TGTGCCAGCAGCTTAAGGGTTCCGGGACAGGGGAACACTGAAGCTTTCTTT. Encoded protein: CASSLRVPGQGNTEAFF.

This chain connects TRBV7-9 to TRBJ2-3, with D tentatively TRBD2 (5 bases). V lost 0 bases and J lost 3, with 10 bases in between. Germline V lookup: CDR1 SEHNR, CDR2 FQNEAQ (reference sequence). The CDR3 runs 15 residues. In DNA form, the CDR3 reads TGTGCCAGCAGCTTAGCGCGGGCGGATACAGATACGCAGTATTTT. It translates to CASSLARADTDTQYF.

Only a few counts were recorded for this clonotype. This CDR3 is CASSLGTHPGQGSYGYTF. In nucleotides, the CDR3 is TGTGCCAGCAGCTTAGGGACCCACCCGGGACAGGGGTCCTATGGCTACACCTTC. V gene TRBV7-8 combines with J gene TRBJ1-2, with 10 bases fitting TRBD1. The CDR3 sequence is 18 residues long. J gave up 4 bases and V 1 base, and 12 bases lay outside the gene matches. CDR1 and CDR2 (germline): SGHVS, FQNEAQ.

This clonotype was detected ten times or more. The rearrangement joins TRBV27 to TRBJ1-2; the match to TRBD1 covers 7 bases. The length of the CDR3 is 11 residues. Germline V lookup: CDR1 MNHEY, CDR2 SMNVEV (reference sequence). After removal of 8 bases from V and 6 bases from J, the junction contained 3 bases not matched to a gene. The CDR3 loop is CASVGGNGYTF. CDR3 coding DNA: TGTGCCAGCGTAGGGGGCAATGGCTACACCTTC.

In its sample, this clonotype was seen many times. Mismatch with germline at one junction end may stem from a read error. The gene calls are TRBV3-1 and TRBJ2-6; 7 bases agree with TRBD2. Germline CDR1 reads LGHDT; CDR2 reads YNNKEL (reference sequence). The CDR3 is 15 residues long. CDR3 bases: TGTTCCAGCAGCCAGGCGGGGGCTGGGGCCAACGTCCTGACTTTC. The encoded protein is CSSSQAGAGANVLTF.

This clonotype was detected many times. The J gene is TRBJ1-1, the V gene TRBV20-1; 8 positions match TRBD1. J gave up 3 bases and V 0 bases, and 6 bases lay outside the gene matches. This CDR3 has 15 amino acids. Looked up from germline, CDR1 is DFQATT and CDR2 is SNEGSKA (reference sequence). CDR3 sequence reads: CSARDPGQGDTEAFF. The DNA of the CDR3 is TGCAGTGCTAGAGATCCTGGACAGGGAGACACTGAAGCTTTCTTT.